The rows below give T cell receptor beta chains drawn from one sample of a study of blood T cell repertoires in COVID-19. This table comes from immunoSEQ multiplex PCR, and its TCRdb copy is limited to in-frame clones, with some not included. Here the sample spans about 150,000 clones, approximately 85% being singletons. The specimen was peripheral blood. The receptors come from a man older than 75 with COVID-19, enrolled during active disease. The CDR3 runs from the conserved cysteine through the conserved F or W. The D gene is left open where the match is weak. Clone size is given for some rows only: seen once, a few or many times, or a class if the clone is expanded.

TRBJ1-1 . . TRBV5-1 TGCGCCAGCAGCTTGGAGGATCAGGGGAACACTGAAGCTTTCTTT CASSLEDQGNTEAFF
TRBJ1-5 . . TRBV2 TGTGCCAGCAGTGTATATAGCAATCAGCCCCAGCATTTT CASSVYSNQPQHF
TRBJ1-5 . . TRBV14 TGTGCCAGCAGCCAAACGGGTGTCCGTGATCAGCCCCAGCATTTT CASSQTGVRDQPQHF
TRBJ2-3 . . TRBV7-6 TGTGCCAGCAGCCGCGGGACAGGCACAGATACGCAGTATTTT CASSRGTGTDTQYF
TRBJ2-1 . . TRBV18 TGTGCCAGCTCACCGGAGGACCTTTTTCAGCAGTTCTTC CASSPEDLFQQFF
TRBJ1-3 TRBD1 . TRBV5-1 TGCGCCAGCAGCAAAACAGGGGCATCTGGAAACACCATATATTTT CASSKTGASGNTIYF
TRBJ1-2 TRBD1 few TRBV6-1 TGTGCCAGCAGTGAAGAGGGGGCAGACTTATCGGGCTATGGCTACACCTTC CASSEEGADLSGYGYTF
TRBJ1-6 TRBD1 . TRBV5-5 TGTGCCAGCAGCTTGGACAGGGGTTCACCCCTCCACTTT CASSLDRGSPLHF
TRBJ2-5 TRBD2 . TRBV5-6 TGTGCCAGCAGCGCGGGACTAGCGGAAGAGACCCAGTACTTC CASSAGLAEETQYF
TRBJ1-4 . . TRBV4-1 TGCGCCAGCAGCCAAGAACCCCACAGGAGCTATGAAAAACTGTTTTTT CASSQEPHRSYEKLFF
TRBJ2-1 TRBD2 . TRBV10-3 TGTGCCATCAGTGACCCGGGACTAGCGGGGGATGATGGTGAGCAGTTCTTC CAISDPGLAGDDGEQFF
TRBJ1-5 TRBD1 . TRBV28 TGTGCCAGCAGTTCCGGCGGACAGGGGGCCAATCAGCCCCAGCATTTT CASSSGGQGANQPQHF
TRBJ1-1 . . TRBV12-3/TRBV12-4 TGTGCCAGCAGTTTTTCCCCCGACACTGAAGCTTTCTTT CASSFSPDTEAFF
TRBJ1-1 . . TRBV19 TGTGCCAGTAGTATAGAAATAGGAAAGGACACCATTAAAGCTTTCTTT CASSIEIGKDTIKAFF
TRBJ1-2 . . TRBV7-9 TGTGCCAGCAGCGGGCTGTTCTATGGCTACACCTTC CASSGLFYGYTF
TRBJ1-5 . . TRBV19 TGTGCTGGAGGGGGGGCTGGGAACAGCAATCAGCCCCAGCATTTT CAGGGAGNSNQPQHF
TRBJ1-1 . . TRBV5-1 TGCGCCAGCAGCAGGGCGACAGGGAACACTGAAGCTTTCTTT CASSRATGNTEAFF
TRBJ1-1 . . TRBV25-1 TGTGCCAGCAGTGTTACGGGAATGAACACTGAAGCTTTCTTT CASSVTGMNTEAFF
TRBJ1-1 . . TRBV2 TGTGCCAGCAGTCTTGACACAGGGAACACTGAAGCTTTCTTT CASSLDTGNTEAFF
TRBJ1-1 TRBD1 . TRBV13 TGTGCCAGCAGCCCCGGGACAGGGTATGGTGAAGCTTTCTTT CASSPGTGYGEAFF
TRBJ2-3 TRBD2 . TRBV6-6 TGTGCCAGCAGAGATAGCGGGGGGCTCTCAGATACGCAGTATTTT CASRDSGGLSDTQYF
TRBJ2-7 . . TRBV6-4 TGTGCCAGCAGTGAGTGGCGGGAACTGTACGAGCAGTACTTC CASSEWRELYEQYF
TRBJ2-5 . . TRBV9 TGTGCCAGCAGCGTAAGGTGGGGGGGCCCCCAAGAGACCCAGTACTTC CASSVRWGGPQETQYF
TRBJ1-1 . . TRBV18 TGTGCCAGCTCACCTGGGCAGCTGGGCACTGAAGCTTTCTTT CASSPGQLGTEAFF
TRBJ1-2 TRBD1 . TRBV12-3/TRBV12-4 TGTGCCAGCAGTGACGACAGGGCTGGCTACACCTTC CASSDDRAGYTF
TRBJ2-2 TRBD2 . TRBV6-5 TGTGCCAGCAGTTTACTAGCGGGGGGGCGTATCGGGGAGCTGTTTTTT CASSLLAGGRIGELFF
TRBJ1-1 . . TRBV5-1 TGCGCCAGCAGCTTGGCCTCGACACAAACTGAAGCTTTCTTT CASSLASTQTEAFF
TRBJ2-2 TRBD1 . TRBV2 TGTGCCAGCAGTGAGTACAGGGGCTCCGGGGAGCTGTTTTTT CASSEYRGSGELFF
TRBJ1-6 . . TRBV7-8 TGTGCCAGCAGCCAATTATTCTCCTATAATTCACCCCTCCACTTT CASSQLFSYNSPLHF
TRBJ2-1 TRBD2 . TRBV4-2 TGTGCCAGGGAGGGGGTAGCGGGGGACACCACCTACAATGAGCAGTTCTTC CAREGVAGDTTYNEQFF
TRBJ2-2 TRBD2 . TRBV15 TGTGCCACCAGCAGAGATAGCGGGGCAGGGAACACCGGGGAGCTGTTTTTT CATSRDSGAGNTGELFF
TRBJ1-5 . . TRBV27 TGTGCCAGCAGTTTAATCCCCCCTTTGGCTCTTGGCAATCAGCCCCAGCATTTT CASSLIPPLALGNQPQHF
TRBJ1-2 TRBD1 . TRBV6-5 TGTGCCAGCAGTAGGGACAGGGGGATGGATGGCTACACCTTC CASSRDRGMDGYTF
TRBJ2-1 TRBD2 . TRBV4-1 TGCGCCAGCAGCCAAGAAGCGGGATTTAGCTCCTACAATGAGCAGTTCTTC CASSQEAGFSSYNEQFF
TRBJ1-2 . . TRBV5-1 TGCGCCAGCAGCTTGGGCGGTGGCTACACCTTC CASSLGGGYTF
TRBJ2-1 TRBD2 . TRBV5-6 TGTGCCAGCAGCCTCTTAGCGGGGGCCACGTACAATGAGCAGTTCTTC CASSLLAGATYNEQFF
TRBJ1-4 . . TRBV5-6 TGTGCCAGCAGCCACGGCGGTGGTAATGAAAAACTGTTTTTT CASSHGGGNEKLFF
TRBJ2-1 TRBD2 . TRBV7-8 TGTGCCAGCAGCTCCGCGGGGGGGCGAGCTGAGCAGTTCTTC CASSSAGGRAEQFF
TRBJ1-5 . . TRBV25-1 TGTGCCAGCAGTGAAAGGGGGTCGGGCAATCAGCCCCAGCATTTT CASSERGSGNQPQHF
TRBJ1-6 . . TRBV2 TGTGCCAGCAGTGACGGGGTTGGGGTACACCTCCACTTT CASSDGVGVHLHF
TRBJ2-7 TRBD1 . TRBV14 TGTGCCAGCAGCCTTCGACAGGGGAAAGGCTACGAGCAGTACTTC CASSLRQGKGYEQYF
TRBJ1-5 . few TRBV18 TGTGCCAGCTCACCAGGGAGTGATCAGCCCCAGCATTTT CASSPGSDQPQHF